Presented here are 5 T cell receptor beta chains from one specimen sequenced in a study of technical replicates of blood from a few donors. Assay used: immunoSEQ multiplex PCR; TCRdb lists only in-frame clones, some missing. The sample shows 65,000 to 90,000 clones, over 95% of them seen only once. Sequencing used T cells isolated from PBMCs. The receptors stem from a human donor in good health.

The chain uses TRBV28 and TRBJ2-7; 7 bases agree with TRBD2. CDR3 length: 13 amino acids. Germline V gene lookup returns CDR1 MDHEN and CDR2 SYDVKM. V dropped 6 bases and J dropped 3; count of bases not matched to a gene: 5. This CDR3 reads CASSHRGDYEQYF. For the CDR3, the DNA is TGTGCCAGCAGCCACCGGGGGGACTACGAGCAGTACTTC.

The genes are TRBV28 and TRBJ1-2; the match to TRBD1 covers 7 bases. This CDR3 has 17 residues. Germline trimming cut 6 bases from V and 2 bases from J; bases unmatched to any gene: 15. Germline V gene data show CDR1 as MDHEN and CDR2 as SYDVKM. Written as DNA, the CDR3 is TGTGCCAGCAGCCCGCCCTTTAGACAGGGAAGAAACTATGGCTACACCTTC. Encoded protein: CASSPPFRQGRNYGYTF.

This chain uses TRBV9 with TRBJ1-1; D possibly corresponds to TRBD1 (5 bases). The CDR3 is made up of 14 amino acids. Germline lookup yields CDR1 SGDLS and CDR2 YYNGEE. Trimming pared 0 bases from V and 8 bases from J, leaving 14 bases between. The CDR3, as DNA: TGTGCCAGCAGCGTAGGTGGCCGGCAGGGCGAAGCTTTCTTT. It yields the protein CASSVGGRQGEAFF. Full variable domain (remainder filled in from reference TRBV9 and TRBJ1-1): DSGVTQTPKHLITATGQRVTLRCSPRSGDLSVYWYQQSLDQGLQFLIQYYNGEERAKGNILERFSAQQFPDLHSELNLSSLELGDSALYFCASSVGGRQGEAFFGQGTRLTVV.

The V gene is TRBV28, the J gene TRBJ1-2; possibly TRBD1 for D (6 bases). The CDR3 covers 15 residues. Germline CDR1 reads MDHEN; CDR2 reads SYDVKM. The ends were cut back, 8 bases at V and 4 bases at J, with 20 bases in the middle. The CDR3 DNA is TGTGCCAGCTACAATCCACAGGGCGCGATCTATGGCTACACCTTC. Translation: CASYNPQGAIYGYTF.

V gene TRBV6-6 combines with J gene TRBJ1-1; D not certain. Germline lookup yields CDR1 MNHNY and CDR2 SVGAGI (reference sequence). The CDR3 sequence is 14 residues long. The V end was cut by 5 bases, the J end by 0 bases, with 10 bases between. As DNA, the CDR3 is TGTGCCAGCAGTACCGACTGGATGAACACTGAAGCTTTCTTT. It yields the protein CASSTDWMNTEAFF.